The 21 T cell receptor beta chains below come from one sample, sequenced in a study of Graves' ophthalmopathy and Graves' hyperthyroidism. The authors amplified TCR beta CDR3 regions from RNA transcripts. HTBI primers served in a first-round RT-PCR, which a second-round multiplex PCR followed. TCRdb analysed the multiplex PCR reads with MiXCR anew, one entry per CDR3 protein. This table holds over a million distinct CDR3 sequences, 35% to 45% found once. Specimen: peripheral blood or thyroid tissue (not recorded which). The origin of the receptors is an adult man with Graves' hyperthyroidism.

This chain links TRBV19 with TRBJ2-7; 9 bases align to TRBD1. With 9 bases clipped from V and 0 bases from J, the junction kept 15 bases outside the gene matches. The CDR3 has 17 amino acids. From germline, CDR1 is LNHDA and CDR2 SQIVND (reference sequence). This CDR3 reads CASSTRTGAHISYEQYF. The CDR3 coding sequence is TGTGCCAGCTCAACTCGGACAGGGGCCCACATCTCCTACGAGCAGTACTTC.

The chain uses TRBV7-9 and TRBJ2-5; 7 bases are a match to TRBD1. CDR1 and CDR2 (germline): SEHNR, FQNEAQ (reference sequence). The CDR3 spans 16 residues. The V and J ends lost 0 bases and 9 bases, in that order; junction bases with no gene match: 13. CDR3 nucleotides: TGTGCCAGCAGCTTAGCGAGGACAGGTTATCCATCGGCCCAGTACTTC. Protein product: CASSLARTGYPSAQYF.

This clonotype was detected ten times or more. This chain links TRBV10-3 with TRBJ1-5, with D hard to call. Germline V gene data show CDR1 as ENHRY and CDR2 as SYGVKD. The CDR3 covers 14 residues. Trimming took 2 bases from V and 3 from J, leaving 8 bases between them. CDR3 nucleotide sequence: TGTGCCATCAGTGAGAGGGATTCCAATCAGCCCCAGCATTTT. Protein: CAISERDSNQPQHF.

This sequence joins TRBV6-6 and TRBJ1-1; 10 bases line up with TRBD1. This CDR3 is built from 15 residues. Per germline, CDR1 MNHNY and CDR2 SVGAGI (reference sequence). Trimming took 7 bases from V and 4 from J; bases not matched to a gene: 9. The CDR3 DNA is TGTGCCAGCAAGTACCGGGACAGGGGTGGCACTGAAGCTTTCTTT. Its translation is CASKYRDRGGTEAFF.

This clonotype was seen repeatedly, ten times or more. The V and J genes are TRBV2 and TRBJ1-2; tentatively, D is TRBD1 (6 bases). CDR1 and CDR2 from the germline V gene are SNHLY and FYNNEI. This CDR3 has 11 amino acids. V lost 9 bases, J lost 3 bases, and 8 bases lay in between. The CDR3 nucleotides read TGTGCCAGTGGGGGCCACTATGGCTACACCTTC. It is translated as CASGGHYGYTF.

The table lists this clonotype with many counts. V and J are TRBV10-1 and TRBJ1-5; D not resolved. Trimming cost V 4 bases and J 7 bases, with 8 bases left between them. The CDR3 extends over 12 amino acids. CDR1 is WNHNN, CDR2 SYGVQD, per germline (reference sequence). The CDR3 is CASSAPGQPQHF. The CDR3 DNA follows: TGCGCCAGCAGTGCTCCGGGACAGCCCCAGCATTTT.

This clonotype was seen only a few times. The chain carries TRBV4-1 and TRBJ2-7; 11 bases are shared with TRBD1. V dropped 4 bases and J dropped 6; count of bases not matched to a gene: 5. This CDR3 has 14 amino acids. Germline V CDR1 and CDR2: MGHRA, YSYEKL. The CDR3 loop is CASSRTGGMGEQYF. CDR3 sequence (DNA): TGCGCCAGCAGCCGGACAGGGGGCATGGGCGAGCAGTACTTC.

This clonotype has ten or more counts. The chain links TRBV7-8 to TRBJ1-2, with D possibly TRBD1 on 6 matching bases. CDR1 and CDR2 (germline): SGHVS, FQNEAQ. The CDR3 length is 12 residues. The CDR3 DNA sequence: TGTGCAGGAGGGGGTCCCCGCTATGGCTACACCTTC. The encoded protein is CAGGGPRYGYTF.

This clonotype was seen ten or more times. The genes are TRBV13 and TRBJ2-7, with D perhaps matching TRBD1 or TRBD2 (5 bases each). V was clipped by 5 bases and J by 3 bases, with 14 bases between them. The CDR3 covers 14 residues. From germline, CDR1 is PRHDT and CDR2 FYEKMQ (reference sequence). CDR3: CASSGRDGYYEQYF. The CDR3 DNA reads TGTGCCAGCAGCGGACGGGACGGATACTACGAGCAGTACTTC.

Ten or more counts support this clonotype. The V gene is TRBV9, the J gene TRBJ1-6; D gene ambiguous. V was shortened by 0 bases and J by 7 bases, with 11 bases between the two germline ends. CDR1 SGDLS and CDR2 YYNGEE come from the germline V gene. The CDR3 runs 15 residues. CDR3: CASSVEYPQNSPLHF. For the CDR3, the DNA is TGTGCCAGCAGCGTAGAATACCCACAGAATTCACCCCTCCACTTT.

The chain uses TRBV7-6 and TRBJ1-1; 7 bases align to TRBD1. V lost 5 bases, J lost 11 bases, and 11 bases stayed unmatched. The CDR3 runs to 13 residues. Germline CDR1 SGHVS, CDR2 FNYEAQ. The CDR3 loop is CASSPLQTGFAFF. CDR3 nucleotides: TGTGCCAGCAGCCCATTACAGACAGGGTTCGCTTTCTTT.

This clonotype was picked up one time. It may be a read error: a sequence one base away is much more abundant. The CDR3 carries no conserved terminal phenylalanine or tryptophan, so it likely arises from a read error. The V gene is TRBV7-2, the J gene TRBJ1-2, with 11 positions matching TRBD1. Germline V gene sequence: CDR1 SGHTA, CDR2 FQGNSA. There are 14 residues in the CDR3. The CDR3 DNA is TGCGCCAGCAGCCAAGGGGACAGGGGGTATGGCTACACCCTC. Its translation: CASSQGDRGYGYTL.

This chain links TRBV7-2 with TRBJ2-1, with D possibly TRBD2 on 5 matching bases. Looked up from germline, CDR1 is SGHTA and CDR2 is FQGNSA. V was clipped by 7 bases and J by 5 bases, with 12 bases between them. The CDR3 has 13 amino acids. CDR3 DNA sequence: TGTGCCAGCACCATGAGCGGAGACAATGAGCAGTTCTTC. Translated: CASTMSGDNEQFF. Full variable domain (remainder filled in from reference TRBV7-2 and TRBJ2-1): GAGVSQSPSNKVTEKGKDVELRCDPISGHTALYWYRQSLGQGLEFLIYFQGNSAPDKSGLPSDRFSAERTGGSVSTLTIQRTQQEDSAVYLCASTMSGDNEQFFGPGTRLTVL.

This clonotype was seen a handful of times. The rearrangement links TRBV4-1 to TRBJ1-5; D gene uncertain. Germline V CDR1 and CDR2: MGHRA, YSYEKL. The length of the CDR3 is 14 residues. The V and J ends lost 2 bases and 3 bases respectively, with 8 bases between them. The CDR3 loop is CASSQRADNQPQHF. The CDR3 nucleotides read TGCGCCAGCAGCCAACGGGCAGACAATCAGCCCCAGCATTTT.

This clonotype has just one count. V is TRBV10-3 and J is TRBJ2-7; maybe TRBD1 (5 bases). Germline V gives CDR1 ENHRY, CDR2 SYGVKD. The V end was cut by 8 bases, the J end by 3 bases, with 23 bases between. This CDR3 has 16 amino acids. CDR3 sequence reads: CAIVGSLDQGIYEQYF. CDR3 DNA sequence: TGTGCCATCGTAGGTTCGCTGGACCAGGGCATCTACGAGCAGTACTTC.

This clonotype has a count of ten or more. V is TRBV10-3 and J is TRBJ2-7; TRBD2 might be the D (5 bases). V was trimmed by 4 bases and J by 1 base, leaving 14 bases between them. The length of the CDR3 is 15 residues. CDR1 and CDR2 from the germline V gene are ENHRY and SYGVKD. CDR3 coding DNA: TGTGCCATCAGTGGGAGGAGCGCTAGATCCTACGAGCAGTACTTC. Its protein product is CAISGRSARSYEQYF.

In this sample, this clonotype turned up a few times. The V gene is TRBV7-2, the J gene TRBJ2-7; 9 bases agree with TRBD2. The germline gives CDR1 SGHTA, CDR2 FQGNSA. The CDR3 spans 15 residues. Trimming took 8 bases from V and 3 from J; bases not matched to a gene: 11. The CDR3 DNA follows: TGTGCCAGCCGCCCCGCAGCGGGAGGCATCTACGAGCAGTACTTC. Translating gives CASRPAAGGIYEQYF.

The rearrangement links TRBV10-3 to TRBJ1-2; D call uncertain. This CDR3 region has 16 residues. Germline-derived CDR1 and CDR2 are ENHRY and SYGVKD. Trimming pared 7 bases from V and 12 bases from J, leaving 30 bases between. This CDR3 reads CAIKKRSADKSSGNTF. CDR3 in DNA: TGTGCCATCAAGAAGCGGTCAGCAGACAAGAGCTCTGGAAACACCTTC.

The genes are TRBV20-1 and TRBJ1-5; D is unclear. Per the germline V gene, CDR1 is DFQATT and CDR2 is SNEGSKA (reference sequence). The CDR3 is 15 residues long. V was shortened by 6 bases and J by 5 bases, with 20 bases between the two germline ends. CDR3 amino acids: CSAKNGSGYYQPQHF. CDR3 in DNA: TGCAGTGCAAAGAATGGGTCAGGATATTATCAGCCCCAGCATTTT.

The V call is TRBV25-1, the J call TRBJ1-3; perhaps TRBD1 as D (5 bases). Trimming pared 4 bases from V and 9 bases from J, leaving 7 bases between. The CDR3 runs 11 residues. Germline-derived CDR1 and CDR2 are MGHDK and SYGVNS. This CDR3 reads CASSVGATIYF. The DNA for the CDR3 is TGTGCCAGCAGTGTAGGGGCCACCATATATTTT.

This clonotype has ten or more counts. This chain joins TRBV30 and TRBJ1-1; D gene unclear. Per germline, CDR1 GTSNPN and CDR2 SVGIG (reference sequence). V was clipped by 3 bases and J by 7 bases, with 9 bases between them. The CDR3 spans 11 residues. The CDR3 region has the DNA TGTGCCTGGAGCTTAGAGTTTGAAGCTTTCTTT. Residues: CAWSLEFEAFF.